One and the same sample provided the 24 T cell receptor beta chains below, sequenced in a study of T cells after yellow fever vaccination. TCRdb recomputed calls from the 5' RACE reads with MiXCR, one row per CDR3 protein. The sample records hundreds of thousands of distinct CDR3 sequences, 10% to 15% being singletons. The sequenced sample was PBMCs, obtained on the day of the yellow fever booster vaccination. The receptor source for this set is a man aged 30 to 39 who received the YFV17D yellow fever vaccine.

This clonotype was detected many times. The chain links TRBV12-3 or TRBV12-4 to TRBJ2-7, with TRBD2 identical over 13 bases. The CDR3 length is 16 residues. V gave up 3 bases and J gave up 2 bases; unmatched junction bases: 4. CDR3 nucleotides: TGTGCCAGCAGTTTCGAGGGGACTAGCGGGACCTACGAGCAGTACTTC. It specifies CASSFEGTSGTYEQYF.

This clonotype occurred a few times. The CDR3 DNA reads TGTGCCAGCAGTGATCGACCCCGGGCCGCAACTAATGAAAAACTGTTTTTT. Protein sequence: CASSDRPRAATNEKLFF. The chain recombines TRBV6-4 with TRBJ1-4, with no clear D. Germline CDR1 is MRHNA and CDR2 is SNTAGT. The ends were cut back, 3 bases at V and 0 bases at J, with 14 bases in the middle. The CDR3 sequence is 17 residues long.

The chain links TRBV18 to TRBJ1-1; D may be TRBD1 (5 bases). CDR3 length: 19 amino acids. Germline CDR1 KGHSH, CDR2 LQKENI. Trimming took off 3 bases at V and 1 base at J, with 24 bases between the two ends. As DNA, the CDR3 is TGTGCCAGCTCACCCAAACCTATTGCCACCGGGACTAAGAACACTGAAGCTTTCTTT. Translating it yields CASSPKPIATGTKNTEAFF. Combining the CDR3 with reference TRBV18 and TRBJ1-1 gives the whole variable domain NAGVMQNPRHLVRRRGQEARLRCSPMKGHSHVYWYRQLPEEGLKFMVYLQKENIIDESGMPKERFSAEFPKEGPSILRIQQVVRGDSAAYFCASSPKPIATGTKNTEAFFGQGTRLTVV.

This chain connects TRBV5-1 to TRBJ2-7; D is perhaps TRBD1 (5 bases). The V end lost 1 base, the J end lost 6 bases, and 20 bases lay between the germline ends. This CDR3 contains 16 residues. Germline V lookup: CDR1 SGHRS, CDR2 YFSETQ. As DNA, the CDR3 is TGCGCCAGCAGCTTGAGTCCTGCGACAGTCGGGCTCGAGCAGTACTTC. This gives the protein CASSLSPATVGLEQYF.

The table lists this clonotype with many counts. The gene calls are TRBV29-1 and TRBJ2-3, with 9 nucleotides matching TRBD2. CDR3 length: 15 amino acids. Germline loops: CDR1 SQVTM, CDR2 ANQGSEA. Trimming took 6 bases from V and 0 from J; bases not matched to a gene: 7. CDR3 coding DNA: TGCAGCGTGTCGGATAGCGGGAGTAGCACAGATACGCAGTATTTT. Translating it yields CSVSDSGSSTDTQYF.

This clonotype has a count of ten or more. This chain connects TRBV6-2 or TRBV6-3 to TRBJ1-2, with D unclear. Trimming removed 2 bases at V and 0 bases at J, with 7 bases between. Germline lookup yields CDR1 MNHEY and CDR2 SVGEGT. CDR3 length equals 14 residues. CDR3 sequence: CASSYRPANYGYTF. The DNA for the CDR3 is TGTGCCAGCAGTTACAGACCCGCTAACTATGGCTACACCTTC.

This rearrangement joins TRBV5-1 to TRBJ2-3, with TRBD1 matching 8 bases. This CDR3 region has 13 residues. Germline V CDR1 and CDR2: SGHRS, YFSETQ. The J segment lost 5 bases and the V segment lost 6 bases, leaving 5 bases of the junction unmatched. The CDR3: CASKNRGEDTQYF. The CDR3 coding sequence is TGCGCCAGCAAAAACAGGGGGGAAGATACGCAGTATTTT.

The J gene is TRBJ2-5, the V gene TRBV2; 7 bases match TRBD2. Germline V gives CDR1 SNHLY, CDR2 FYNNEI. The CDR3 covers 13 residues. After removal of 8 bases from V and 4 bases from J, the junction contained 7 bases not matched to a gene. As DNA, the CDR3 is TGTGCCAGCGGCGGGGGTGGGGGAGAGACCCAGTACTTC. It specifies CASGGGGGETQYF.

The chain recombines TRBV29-1 with TRBJ2-1; D not resolved. From germline, CDR1 is SQVTM and CDR2 ANQGSEA. The germline V and J ends were trimmed by 5 bases and 8 bases, with 10 bases remaining between them. This CDR3 has 11 amino acids. CDR3 protein: CSVRTDYEQFF. The CDR3, as DNA: TGCAGCGTTAGAACAGACTATGAGCAGTTCTTC.

The rearrangement joins TRBV6-2 or TRBV6-3 to TRBJ1-5; unclear D gene. Germline CDR1 reads MNHEY; CDR2 reads SVGEGT. The CDR3 sequence is 15 residues long. Trimming cost V 4 bases and J 3 bases, with 13 bases left between them. The CDR3 reads CASSSLKTVNQPQHF. In nucleotides, the CDR3 is TGTGCCAGCAGTTCCCTAAAGACGGTCAATCAGCCCCAGCATTTT.

CDR3 bases: TGTGCCACTCAGGGCAGTCCCTACGAGCAGTACTTC. This gives the protein CATQGSPYEQYF. The V call is TRBV24-1, the J call TRBJ2-7, with TRBD1 as a possible D gene (5 bases). Trimming took off 10 bases at V and 2 bases at J, with 11 bases between the two ends. This CDR3 has 12 residues. Germline V gene lookup returns CDR1 KGHDR and CDR2 SFDVKD.

This clonotype came up a few times. The chain couples TRBV20-1 to TRBJ2-5, with a possible D match to TRBD1 (5 bases). CDR1 and CDR2 (germline): DFQATT, SNEGSKA (reference sequence). V dropped 6 bases and J dropped 2 bases, with 10 bases sitting between them. CDR3 length: 12 amino acids. CDR3 sequence: CSAKGSQETQYF. The CDR3 DNA reads TGCAGTGCAAAGGGGTCTCAAGAGACCCAGTACTTC.

There are a few counts of this clonotype. CDR3 nucleotide sequence: TGCAGTGCTAGTGGGGACAGGGGGTTGCAGCCCCAGCATTTT. It is translated as CSASGDRGLQPQHF. This chain joins TRBV20-1 and TRBJ1-5; 11 bases match TRBD1. Looked up from germline, CDR1 is DFQATT and CDR2 is SNEGSKA (reference sequence). Trimming at V came to 3 bases and at J to 7 bases, leaving 5 bases not matched to a gene. The CDR3 sequence is 14 residues long.

This clonotype was picked up a small number of times. The chain joins TRBV20-1 to TRBJ2-1; the D gene is possibly TRBD2 (5 bases). V shed 6 bases and J shed 6 bases, with 18 bases lying between them. Germline CDR1 reads DFQATT; CDR2 reads SNEGSKA (reference sequence). The CDR3 extends over 14 amino acids. The CDR3 spells CSASSAGSRNEQFF. The CDR3 bases are TGCAGTGCCTCGAGCGCGGGTTCACGCAATGAGCAGTTCTTC.

The rearrangement joins TRBV14 to TRBJ2-5, with D tentatively TRBD2 (5 bases). Germline lookup yields CDR1 SGHDN and CDR2 FVKESK. Between the trimmed V and J ends, which lost 6 bases and 7 bases, there was a span of 15 bases. The CDR3 extends over 13 amino acids. CDR3 sequence: CASRWSGGRTQYF. The CDR3 nucleotides read TGTGCCAGCAGGTGGTCTGGAGGTAGGACCCAGTACTTC.

This clonotype was detected only a few times. The V and J genes are TRBV11-3 and TRBJ2-2; D call uncertain. The germline V gene encodes CDR1 SGHNT and CDR2 YENEEA. The length of the CDR3 is 14 residues. Trimming removed 5 bases from V and 4 bases from J, with 11 bases in between. CDR3 protein: CASSKARSTGELFF. The CDR3 nucleotides read TGTGCCAGCAGCAAAGCACGGTCCACCGGGGAGCTGTTTTTT.

This clonotype was detected only a few times. This rearrangement joins TRBV9 to TRBJ2-7; 8 nucleotides align to TRBD1. The junction had 7 bases not matched to a gene; V was cut back by 0 bases and J by 5 bases. There are 15 residues in the CDR3. Germline values: CDR1 SGDLS, CDR2 YYNGEE. The CDR3 DNA reads as TGTGCCAGCAGCGTAGATCCAGGGGGCCCCAACGAGCAGTACTTC. Amino acids: CASSVDPGGPNEQYF. The full variable domain, with the rest looked up from reference TRBV9 and TRBJ2-7, is DSGVTQTPKHLITATGQRVTLRCSPRSGDLSVYWYQQSLDQGLQFLIQYYNGEERAKGNILERFSAQQFPDLHSELNLSSLELGDSALYFCASSVDPGGPNEQYFGPGTRLTVT.

There are a few counts of this clonotype. J is TRBJ2-3 and V is TRBV7-9, with D possibly TRBD2 on 5 matching bases. Germline V gene sequence: CDR1 SEHNR, CDR2 FQNEAQ (reference sequence). Trimming removed 4 bases at V and 2 bases at J, with 13 bases between. The CDR3 has 15 residues. The CDR3 nucleotides are TGTGCCAGCAGCTCGCCGGGATATATCACAGATACGCAGTATTTT. This sequence encodes CASSSPGYITDTQYF. Looking up the rest from reference TRBV7-9 and TRBJ2-3 gives the full variable domain: DTGVSQNPRHKITKRGQNVTFRCDPISEHNRLYWYRQTLGQGPEFLTYFQNEAQLEKSRLLSDRFSAERPKGSFSTLEIQRTEQGDSAMYLCASSSPGYITDTQYFGPGTRLTVL.

The chain recombines TRBV5-6 with TRBJ2-3; D is possibly TRBD2 (6 bases). The CDR3 spans 16 residues. Between the trimmed V and J ends, which lost 4 bases and 5 bases, there was a span of 20 bases. Per germline, CDR1 SGHDT and CDR2 YYEEEE. CDR3 in amino acids: CASSPWTTPKGDTQYF. As DNA, the CDR3 is TGTGCCAGCAGCCCTTGGACTACCCCCAAGGGAGATACGCAGTATTTT.

This clonotype was picked up a small number of times. The chain is built from TRBV18 and TRBJ1-2; D gene ambiguous. Trimming removed 2 bases at V and 4 bases at J, with 11 bases between. The CDR3 is made up of 14 amino acids. CDR1 and CDR2 from the germline V gene are KGHSH and LQKENI. The DNA for the CDR3 is TGTGCCAGCTCACCAGGGAGTCTTTTCTATGGCTACACCTTC. This gives the protein CASSPGSLFYGYTF.

In this sample, this clonotype turned up a few times. The rearrangement joins TRBV6-1 to TRBJ2-5, with 13 bases aligning to TRBD2. After removal of 7 bases from V and 1 base from J, the junction contained 3 bases not matched to a gene. This CDR3 has 15 residues. Per the germline V gene, CDR1 is MNHNS and CDR2 is SASEGT. The CDR3 protein is CASIGTSGIQETQYF. CDR3 in DNA: TGTGCCAGCATAGGGACTAGCGGGATCCAAGAGACCCAGTACTTC.

This chain links TRBV3-1 with TRBJ2-7, with a possible D match to TRBD1 (5 bases). Looked up from germline, CDR1 is LGHDT and CDR2 is YNNKEL (reference sequence). The length of the CDR3 is 12 residues. V lost 8 bases and J lost 2, with 10 bases in between. CDR3 loop: CASAGLTYEQYF. The CDR3 region has the DNA TGTGCCAGCGCAGGGCTGACCTACGAGCAGTACTTC.

The chain carries TRBV15 and TRBJ2-7; 7 positions match TRBD2. J lost 7 bases, V lost 0 bases, and 9 bases had no gene match. This CDR3 has 15 amino acids. The germline V gene has CDR1 LNHNV and CDR2 YYDKDF (reference sequence). The CDR3: CATSREYLADREQYF. CDR3 DNA: TGTGCCACCAGCAGAGAGTACCTAGCGGATCGTGAGCAGTACTTC.

V gene TRBV6-1 combines with J gene TRBJ2-1; D perhaps matches TRBD1 (5 bases). The CDR3 runs to 15 residues. Per germline, CDR1 MNHNS and CDR2 SASEGT. Trimming shortened V by 6 bases and J by 7 bases, and 19 bases separated the two germline ends. CDR3 residues: CASRAYGPGSNEQFF. DNA for the CDR3: TGTGCCAGCAGAGCTTACGGGCCAGGGTCAAATGAGCAGTTCTTC.